This T cell receptor (beta chain) was identified in a study of blood T cell repertoires in COVID-19. On the study more broadly: The cDNA or gDNA used as material had been derived from T cells, B-cell-depleted T cells, or PBMCs.

In the source study's methods: By means of reference gene primer amplification, nucleated cell counts were estimated. The data were produced by immunoSEQ multiplex PCR, yet TCRdb's version contains in-frame clones alone and is incomplete. That table is the source of V, J and clone size, and D and trimming were worked out from the DNA. The sample records 220,000 or so clones, 65% to 85% being singletons. Membership in each cohort depended on participant-reported clinical history. Cohort 3 donors were reported recovered after two negative PCRs, clearance, or symptom resolution. V was pared by 4 bases and J by 0 bases, with 7 bases between. CDR1 and CDR2 from the germline V gene are MNHEY and SVGAGI. This CDR3 is built from 14 residues.

The TCR sequence derives from a woman in her fifties or sixties who had recovered from COVID-19. V and J are TRBV6-5 and TRBJ1-3; D unresolved. The sequencing sample was made of PBMCs or T cells enriched from blood (not recorded which). CDR3 sequence (DNA): TGTGCCAGCAGTTCCGTAGACTCTGGAAACACCATATATTTT. Its protein is CASSSVDSGNTIYF.